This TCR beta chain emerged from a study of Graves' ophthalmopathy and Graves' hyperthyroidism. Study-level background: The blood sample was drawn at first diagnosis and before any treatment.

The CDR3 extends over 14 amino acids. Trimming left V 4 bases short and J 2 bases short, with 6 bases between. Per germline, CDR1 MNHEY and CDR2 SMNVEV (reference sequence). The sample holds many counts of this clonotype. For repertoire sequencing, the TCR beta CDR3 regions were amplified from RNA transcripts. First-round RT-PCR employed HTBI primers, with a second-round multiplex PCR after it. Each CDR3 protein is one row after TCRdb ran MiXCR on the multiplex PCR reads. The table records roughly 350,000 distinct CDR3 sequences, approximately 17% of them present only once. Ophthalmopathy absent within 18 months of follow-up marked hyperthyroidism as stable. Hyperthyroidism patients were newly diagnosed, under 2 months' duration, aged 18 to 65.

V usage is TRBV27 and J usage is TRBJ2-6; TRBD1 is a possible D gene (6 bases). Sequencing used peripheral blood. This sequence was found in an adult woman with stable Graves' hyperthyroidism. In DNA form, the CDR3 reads TGTGCCAGCAGTTGGGGGCCTGGGGCCAACGTCCTGACTTTC. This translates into CASSWGPGANVLTF.